One and the same sample provided the 18 T cell receptor beta chains below, sequenced in a study of Ad26.COV2.S vaccination and SARS-CoV-2 variants. The treatment: about 20 received Ad26.COV2.S at low or high dose, single or two shots; about 5 received placebo; per-sample allocation not given. Sampling took place 63 days after the first vaccine or placebo injection. Method: immunoSEQ multiplex PCR; TCRdb's copy keeps in-frame clones and lacks some. The profile shows roughly 700,000 clones, 70% to 90% of them singletons. The starting material was peripheral blood, obtained in a trial of Ad26.COV2.S vaccine versus placebo. These receptors were collected from a person between 18 and 65 years old who received the Ad26.COV2.S COVID-19 vaccine or a placebo.

The rearrangement links TRBV6-2 or TRBV6-3 to TRBJ1-5; 7 positions agree with TRBD1. Germline CDR1 is MNHEY and CDR2 is SVGEGT. J lost 2 bases, V lost 5 bases, and 6 bases had no gene match. The CDR3 covers 15 residues. In nucleotides, the CDR3 is TGTGCCAGCAGTGGCGGACAGGCTGGCAATCAGCCCCAGCATTTT. It translates to CASSGGQAGNQPQHF.

This chain connects TRBV12-3 or TRBV12-4 to TRBJ1-1; D is perhaps TRBD1 (6 bases). Trimming left V 5 bases short and J 4 bases short, with 8 bases between. The CDR3 is 12 amino acids. The CDR3 bases are TGTGCCAGCAGTCAGGGGAGCACTGAAGCTTTCTTT. Protein sequence: CASSQGSTEAFF.

The genes are TRBV18 and TRBJ2-7; either TRBD1 or TRBD2 may supply D (6 bases each). Germline V CDR1 and CDR2: KGHSH, LQKENI. CDR3 length: 17 residues. With 0 bases removed from V and 2 bases from J, the gap between germline ends came to 17 bases. The CDR3 loop is CASSPPRGGTGTYEQYF. The CDR3 DNA sequence: TGTGCCAGCTCACCACCCCGAGGGGGGACGGGTACCTACGAGCAGTACTTC. The complete variable domain, with remaining parts taken from reference TRBV18 and TRBJ2-7, reads NAGVMQNPRHLVRRRGQEARLRCSPMKGHSHVYWYRQLPEEGLKFMVYLQKENIIDESGMPKERFSAEFPKEGPSILRIQQVVRGDSAAYFCASSPPRGGTGTYEQYFGPGTRLTVT.

The chain joins TRBV6-1 to TRBJ2-5; TRBD1 aligns across 10 bases. The CDR3 is made up of 15 amino acids. Losses at the gene ends were 1 base for V and 2 bases for J; bases not matched to a gene: 1. The V gene's germline CDR1 is MNHNS and CDR2 SASEGT. The CDR3 DNA reads as TGTGCCAGCAGTGAAGGGACAGGGGGACAAGAGACCCAGTACTTC. The encoded protein is CASSEGTGGQETQYF.

The chain combines TRBV9 with TRBJ2-5; D not resolved. V lost 4 bases and J lost 7, with 17 bases in between. The CDR3 loop spans 14 amino acids. Germline V CDR1 and CDR2: SGDLS, YYNGEE. For the CDR3, the DNA is TGTGCCAGCAGCCCGACCCTACTCAACGGGACCCAGTACTTC. Its protein is CASSPTLLNGTQYF.

This clone appeared once. The same CDR3 also results from other DNA sequences found in this sample. The DNA of the CDR3 is TGTGCCAGTAGTACGAACAGGGATCAGCCCCAGCATTTT. Amino acid sequence: CASSTNRDQPQHF. The V gene is TRBV19, the J gene TRBJ1-5, with D perhaps TRBD1 (6 bases). This CDR3 comprises 13 residues. The germline CDR1 and CDR2 sequences are LNHDA and SQIVND (reference sequence). V was cut by 4 bases and J by 5 bases, with 9 bases left in between. Based on the CDR3 plus reference TRBV19 and TRBJ1-5, the full variable domain is DGGITQSPKYLFRKEGQNVTLSCEQNLNHDAMYWYRQDPGQGLRLIYYSQIVNDFQKGDIAEGYSVSREKKESFPLTVTSAQKNPTAFYLCASSTNRDQPQHFGDGTRLSIL.

Comment on this clone: One end of the junction varies from germline; a read error may be responsible. J is TRBJ2-3 and V is TRBV9, with TRBD2 matching 11 bases. Germline CDR1 SGDLS, CDR2 YYNGEE. This CDR3 spans 12 amino acids. The CDR3 region has the DNA TGTGCCAGTAGCGGGAGGGGAGATACGCAGTATTTT. It encodes CASSGRGDTQYF.

The chain joins TRBV29-1 to TRBJ1-1; D ambiguous. The germline V and J ends were trimmed by 7 bases and 1 base, with 4 bases remaining between them. CDR3 length equals 10 residues. Germline loops: CDR1 SQVTM, CDR2 ANQGSEA. The CDR3 is CSGSNTEAFF. CDR3 coding DNA: TGCAGCGGGTCGAACACTGAAGCTTTCTTT.

This clone was detected once. The V call is TRBV9, the J call TRBJ2-3; 12 nucleotides match TRBD2. Germline trimming cut 4 bases from V and 1 base from J; bases unmatched to any gene: 1. CDR1 SGDLS and CDR2 YYNGEE come from the germline V gene. This CDR3 is 15 amino acids long. CDR3: CASSRTSGGTDTQYF. The CDR3 bases are TGTGCCAGCAGCAGGACTAGCGGGGGCACAGATACGCAGTATTTT.

The chain is built from TRBV14 and TRBJ2-7; D is perhaps TRBD2 (6 bases). CDR3 length: 13 residues. Germline V gene sequence: CDR1 SGHDN, CDR2 FVKESK. With 3 bases removed from V and 7 bases from J, the gap between germline ends came to 13 bases. The CDR3 nucleotides are TGTGCCAGCAGCCAGTTGAAGGGACTTGAGCAGTACTTC. It specifies CASSQLKGLEQYF. Full variable domain (rest looked up from reference TRBV14 and TRBJ2-7): EAGVTQFPSHSVIEKGQTVTLRCDPISGHDNLYWYRRVMGKEIKFLLHFVKESKQDESGMPNNRFLAERTGGTYSTLKVQPAELEDSGVYFCASSQLKGLEQYFGPGTRLTVT.

The chain is built from TRBV30 and TRBJ2-1, with 11 bases matching TRBD2. Trimming cost V 2 bases and J 9 bases; bases outside gene matches: 6. Per germline, CDR1 GTSNPN and CDR2 SVGIG (reference sequence). CDR3 length: 14 residues. This chain's CDR3 is CAWSLLAGVSEQFF. In DNA, the CDR3 is TGTGCCTGGAGTTTACTAGCGGGAGTATCTGAGCAGTTCTTC.

This clone was picked up one time. The chain recombines TRBV19 with TRBJ2-1; D is perhaps TRBD1 or TRBD2 (6 bases each). Germline-derived CDR1 and CDR2 are LNHDA and SQIVND (reference sequence). This CDR3 region has 16 residues. V was cut by 4 bases and J by 3 bases, with 16 bases left in between. The CDR3 region is CASSTSQEGGYNEQFF. CDR3 nucleotide sequence: TGTGCCAGTAGTACATCCCAGGAGGGGGGCTACAATGAGCAGTTCTTC.

The chain is built from TRBV10-1 and TRBJ1-6; D is unresolved. The CDR3 consists of 15 residues. The germline CDR1 and CDR2 sequences are WNHNN and SYGVQD (reference sequence). Between the trimmed V and J ends, which lost 6 bases and 0 bases, there was a span of 9 bases. The CDR3 nucleotides read TGCGCCAGCAGCGACCCACGCTCCTATAATTCACCCCTCCACTTT. Its protein product is CASSDPRSYNSPLHF.

V gene TRBV24-1 combines with J gene TRBJ2-3; possibly TRBD2 for D (5 bases). The V gene's germline CDR1 is KGHDR and CDR2 SFDVKD. Trimming removed 9 bases at V and 4 bases at J, with 16 bases between. This CDR3 region has 14 residues. CDR3 DNA: TGTGCCACCTGCCGGACCGACTACCCAGATACGCAGTATTTT. This sequence encodes CATCRTDYPDTQYF.

The CDR3 reads CASSLGLEKLFF. CDR3 in DNA: TGTGCCAGCAGCCTGGGCCTTGAAAAACTGTTTTTT. The chain has TRBV7-9 and TRBJ1-4; unclear D gene. CDR3 size: 12 residues. Trimming pared 5 bases from V and 7 bases from J, leaving 8 bases between. Germline CDR1 reads SEHNR; CDR2 reads FQNEAQ (reference sequence).

The rearrangement joins TRBV9 to TRBJ2-3; D not certain. Germline V lookup: CDR1 SGDLS, CDR2 YYNGEE. Trimming took 1 base from V and 1 from J, leaving 7 bases between them. The CDR3 sequence is 14 residues long. Written as DNA, the CDR3 is TGTGCCAGCAGCGTACGCGTCGGCACAGATACGCAGTATTTT. It encodes CASSVRVGTDTQYF.

V and J are TRBV10-1 and TRBJ2-1; weak D call: TRBD2 (5 bases). V gave up 0 bases and J gave up 12 bases, with 12 bases separating them. The germline gives CDR1 WNHNN, CDR2 SYGVQD (reference sequence). The CDR3 spans 13 residues. In nucleotides, the CDR3 is TGCGCCAGCAGTGAGTCGGGTGGGGAGCGGCAGTTCTTC. Protein sequence: CASSESGGERQFF.

The chain links TRBV6-2 or TRBV6-3 to TRBJ2-1; possibly TRBD2 for D (7 bases). The CDR3 is 17 amino acids. In germline, CDR1 is MNHEY, CDR2 SVGEGT. V was shortened by 1 base and J by 5 bases, with 18 bases between the two germline ends. In DNA form, the CDR3 reads TGTGCCAGCAGTTACTTGGGGGGGGCCGCTAGTCACAATGAGCAGTTCTTC. Its protein is CASSYLGGAASHNEQFF.